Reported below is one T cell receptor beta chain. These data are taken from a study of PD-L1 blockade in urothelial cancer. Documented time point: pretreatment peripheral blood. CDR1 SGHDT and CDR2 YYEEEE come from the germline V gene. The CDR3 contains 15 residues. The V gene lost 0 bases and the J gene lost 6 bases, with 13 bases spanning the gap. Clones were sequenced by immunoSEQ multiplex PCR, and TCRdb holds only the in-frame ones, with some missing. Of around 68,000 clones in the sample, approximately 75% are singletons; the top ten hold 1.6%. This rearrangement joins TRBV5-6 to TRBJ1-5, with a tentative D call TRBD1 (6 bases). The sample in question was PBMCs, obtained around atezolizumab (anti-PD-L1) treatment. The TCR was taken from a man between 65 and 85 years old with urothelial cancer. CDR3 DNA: TGTGCCAGCAGCTTGGGGGTGGGGGCTACTCAGCCCCAGCATTTT. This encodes CASSLGVGATQPQHF.